This entry lists 3 T cell receptor beta chains sequenced from one sample in a study of T cell responses to AZD1222 COVID-19 vaccine (dated by TCRdb to the early 2020s). The library was made by the immunoSEQ multiplex PCR assay. TCRdb limited this immuneACCESS table to in-frame rearrangements with V and J called. A share of clones is missing; checked studies link under half to unresolved V genes, and the rest is unexplained. The sample yields 77,000 or so clones; around 90% were counted once. Roughly 18% of the sample is taken by the ten largest. The intended sense of this specimen's time point label: about 28 days (+/-7) after the second vaccine dose. The material was peripheral blood, obtained 28 days after the second AZD1222 dose. These receptors originate from an adult who received the AZD1222 COVID-19 vaccine.

This clone was picked up one time. This sequence joins TRBV2 and TRBJ1-2; possible D gene TRBD1, 6 bases. There are 14 residues in the CDR3. The germline V gene has CDR1 SNHLY and CDR2 FYNNEI. Trimming stripped 5 bases from V and 8 bases from J, with 18 bases between. The CDR3 coding sequence is TGTGCCAGCAGTTTAATTAAGGGGGGGATAGGCTACACCTTC. Protein: CASSLIKGGIGYTF. Full variable domain (missing parts from reference TRBV2 and TRBJ1-2): EPEVTQTPSHQVTQMGQEVILRCVPISNHLYFYWYRQILGQKVEFLVSFYNNEISEKSEIFDDQFSVERPDGSNFTLKIRSTKLEDSAMYFCASSLIKGGIGYTFGSGTRLTVV.

The chain recombines TRBV3-1 (or the pseudogene TRBV3-2) with TRBJ1-5, with D perhaps TRBD1 (6 bases). The V end was cut by 0 bases, the J end by 0 bases, with 9 bases between. Germline V gives CDR1 LGHDT, CDR2 YNNKEL (reference sequence). The CDR3 is made up of 16 amino acids. In DNA, the CDR3 is TGTGCCAGCAGCCAAGATGGACAGAATAGCAATCAGCCCCAGCATTTT. Its protein is CASSQDGQNSNQPQHF.

The chain employs TRBV6-5 and TRBJ2-3; no clear D. Per germline, CDR1 MNHEY and CDR2 SVGAGI. CDR3 length: 12 residues. V lost 5 bases to trimming and J lost 6 bases, with 9 bases between them. The CDR3 region is CASSTREDTQYF. CDR3 sequence (DNA): TGTGCCAGCAGTACAAGAGAGGATACGCAGTATTTT.